What follows are 5 T cell receptor beta chains derived from one specimen sequenced in a study of beta chain features in type 1 diabetes. Study conclusions and caveats: All four CD4+ subsets of Type 1 diabetes patients contained TCRB CDR3s that were moderately but significantly shorter.

Expressed TCRB transcripts were sequenced, since all the RNA that had been isolated was reverse transcribed. Repertoires were generated with immunoSEQ multiplex PCR, while TCRdb's copy carries only in-frame clones and drops some. Of 300,000 to 350,000 clones listed, approximately 9.7% are singletons. No cognate antigen is known for these TCRs. Sequencing input: central memory CD4+ T cells from blood. These receptors came from a man under 40 with type 1 diabetes.

The chain combines TRBV6-6 with TRBJ2-7, with D possibly matching TRBD1 (5 bases). This CDR3 is built from 13 residues. Germline-derived CDR1 and CDR2 are MNHNY and SVGAGI (reference sequence). Trimming took off 2 bases at V and 9 bases at J, with 14 bases between the two ends. This chain's CDR3 is CASSYGRDGRQYF. The CDR3, as DNA: TGTGCCAGCAGTTACGGCAGGGATGGTCGGCAGTACTTC.

This clone was seen only a few times. The sample carries other DNA sequences with the same CDR3. The chain employs TRBV27 and TRBJ2-5; possible D gene TRBD2, 7 bases. The length of the CDR3 is 13 residues. Germline lookup yields CDR1 MNHEY and CDR2 SMNVEV (reference sequence). V gave up 4 bases and J gave up 5 bases, with 11 bases separating them. CDR3 DNA sequence: TGTGCCAGCAGTTCCCGGGGGGCGGAGACCCAGTACTTC. Protein sequence: CASSSRGAETQYF.

The chain is built from TRBV10-3 and TRBJ2-5, with 10 nucleotides matching TRBD2. Unmatched junction bases numbered 9, after V lost 1 base and J lost 1 base. There are 18 residues in the CDR3. Germline assignment: CDR1 ENHRY and CDR2 SYGVKD. The CDR3 nucleotides are TGTGCCATCAGTGAGTTGGCTAGCGGGGGCCCTCTCCAAGAGACCCAGTACTTC. Protein product: CAISELASGGPLQETQYF.

V and J are TRBV5-1 and TRBJ2-3; D not resolved. The germline gives CDR1 SGHRS, CDR2 YFSETQ. CDR3 length: 17 residues. V was pared by 0 bases and J by 0 bases, with 14 bases between. In DNA form, the CDR3 reads TGCGCCAGCAGCTTGGTGCCGGGCACCCCTAGCACAGATACGCAGTATTTT. Translation: CASSLVPGTPSTDTQYF.

This chain joins TRBV19 and TRBJ2-1; TRBD1 matches at 11 bases. Germline V gene data show CDR1 as LNHDA and CDR2 as SQIVND (reference sequence). This CDR3 has 15 residues. Losses at the gene ends were 5 bases for V and 4 bases for J; bases not matched to a gene: 4. The CDR3 loop is CASSSRDRGYNEQFF. The CDR3 DNA sequence: TGTGCCAGTAGTTCCCGGGACAGGGGGTACAATGAGCAGTTCTTC.